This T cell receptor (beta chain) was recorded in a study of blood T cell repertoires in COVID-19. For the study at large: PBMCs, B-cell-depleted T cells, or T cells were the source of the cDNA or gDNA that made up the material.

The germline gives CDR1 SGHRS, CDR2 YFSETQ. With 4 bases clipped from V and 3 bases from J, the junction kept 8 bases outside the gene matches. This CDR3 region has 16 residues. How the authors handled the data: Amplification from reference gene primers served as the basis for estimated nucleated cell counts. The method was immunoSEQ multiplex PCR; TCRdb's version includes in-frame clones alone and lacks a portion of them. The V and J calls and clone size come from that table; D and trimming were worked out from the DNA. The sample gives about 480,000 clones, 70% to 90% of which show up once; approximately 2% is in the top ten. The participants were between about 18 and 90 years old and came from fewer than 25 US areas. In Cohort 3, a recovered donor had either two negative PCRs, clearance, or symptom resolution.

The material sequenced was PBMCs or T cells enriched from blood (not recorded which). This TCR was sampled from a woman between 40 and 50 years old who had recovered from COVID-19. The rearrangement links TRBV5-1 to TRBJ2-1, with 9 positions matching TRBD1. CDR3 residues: CASSPGWDRDYNEQFF. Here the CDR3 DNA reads TGCGCCAGCAGCCCTGGGTGGGACAGGGACTACAATGAGCAGTTCTTC.